The 28 T cell receptor beta chains given below trace back to one sample, sequenced in a study of blood T cell repertoires in COVID-19. The table came from immunoSEQ multiplex PCR; TCRdb's copy has only in-frame clones and leaves some out. The sample carries hundreds of thousands of clones, more than 75% recorded once. The sample consisted of peripheral blood. Every receptor here comes from a woman over 75 with COVID-19, enrolled during active disease.

The chain links TRBV27 to TRBJ1-1, with TRBD1 matching 9 bases. The V segment lost 5 bases and the J segment 6 bases; nucleotides outside the gene matches: 7. The CDR3 is 14 residues long. Germline assignment: CDR1 MNHEY and CDR2 SMNVEV (reference sequence). In DNA, the CDR3 is TGTGCCAGCAGTAGAACAGGGGGCGAAGCTGAAGCTTTCTTT. Translation gives CASSRTGGEAEAFF.

The genes are TRBV7-9 and TRBJ1-1, with D perhaps matching TRBD1 (6 bases). Deletions cut 5 bases from V and 7 bases from J, with 8 bases between. The CDR3 covers 11 residues. Germline assignment: CDR1 SEHNR and CDR2 FQNEAQ (reference sequence). CDR3 in DNA: TGTGCCAGCAGCATGGACAGTGAAGCTTTCTTT. Amino acid sequence: CASSMDSEAFF. Full variable domain (missing parts from reference TRBV7-9 and TRBJ1-1): DTGVSQNPRHKITKRGQNVTFRCDPISEHNRLYWYRQTLGQGPEFLTYFQNEAQLEKSRLLSDRFSAERPKGSFSTLEIQRTEQGDSAMYLCASSMDSEAFFGQGTRLTVV.

V is TRBV28 and J is TRBJ1-2, with 7 bases that match TRBD1. Germline-derived CDR1 and CDR2 are MDHEN and SYDVKM. V shed 6 bases and J 5 bases; nucleotides not matched to a gene: 6. The CDR3 has 13 amino acids. The CDR3 sequence is CASSRGQSYGYTF. CDR3 in DNA: TGTGCCAGCAGCAGGGGACAGTCTTATGGCTACACCTTC.

V is TRBV10-2 and J is TRBJ2-1; 10 positions agree with TRBD2. The CDR3 consists of 19 residues. With V trimmed by 6 bases and J by 0 bases, 14 bases remained unmatched. In germline, CDR1 is WSHSY, CDR2 SAAADI. CDR3 sequence (DNA): TGCGCCAGCAGGGACCTAGTAGCGGGGGGCCGGAGCTCCTACAATGAGCAGTTCTTC. Translated: CASRDLVAGGRSSYNEQFF.

This clone was recorded only once. The chain links TRBV2 to TRBJ1-3; perhaps TRBD1 as D (6 bases). Germline V lookup: CDR1 SNHLY, CDR2 FYNNEI. The V end lost 5 bases, the J end lost 5 bases, and 10 bases lay between the germline ends. The CDR3 loop spans 13 amino acids. The CDR3 nucleotides read TGTGCCAGCAGTTTGGACAGCCGAAACACCATATATTTT. It codes for CASSLDSRNTIYF.

The chain uses TRBV4-3 and TRBJ2-3; the D gene is possibly TRBD2 (5 bases). The CDR3 is made up of 15 amino acids. Germline loops: CDR1 LGHNA, CDR2 YSLEER. Trimming left V 1 base short and J 5 bases short, with 13 bases between. The CDR3 bases are TGCGCCAGCAGCCAAGGCGGGCCGGGGAAAGATACGCAGTATTTT. Translated: CASSQGGPGKDTQYF.

This chain uses TRBV15 with TRBJ2-2; 14 positions agree with TRBD2. Germline loops: CDR1 LNHNV, CDR2 YYDKDF (reference sequence). The CDR3 is 16 residues long. J gave up 5 bases and V 4 bases, and 3 bases lay outside the gene matches. The CDR3 coding sequence is TGTGCCACCAGCATCGGACTAGCGGGGGGTACCGGGGAGCTGTTTTTT. It translates to CATSIGLAGGTGELFF.

This CDR3 reads CASSLYGGSYEQYV. CDR3 sequence (DNA): TGTGCCAGCAGCTTGTACGGGGGCTCCTACGAGCAGTACGTC. The genes are TRBV6-6 and TRBJ2-7; weak D call: TRBD2 (6 bases). CDR3 length: 14 amino acids. Trimming shortened V by 6 bases and J by 0 bases, and 12 bases separated the two germline ends. The germline V gene has CDR1 MNHNY and CDR2 SVGAGI (reference sequence).

This chain uses TRBV14 with TRBJ2-2, with D tentatively TRBD2 (6 bases). The CDR3 consists of 14 residues. V gave up 6 bases and J gave up 7 bases, with 15 bases separating them. Germline CDR1 reads SGHDN; CDR2 reads FVKESK. The CDR3, as DNA: TGTGCCAGCAGACCGGGACTTCATGTCGGGGAGCTGTTTTTT. Amino acid sequence: CASRPGLHVGELFF. Variable domain in full (rest from reference TRBV14 and TRBJ2-2): EAGVTQFPSHSVIEKGQTVTLRCDPISGHDNLYWYRRVMGKEIKFLLHFVKESKQDESGMPNNRFLAERTGGTYSTLKVQPAELEDSGVYFCASRPGLHVGELFFGEGSRLTVL.

In its sample, this clone was seen a few times. The CDR3 DNA reads as TGCAGCGTTGACCACGCGGCGGGGGGGCTTGGTGAGCAGTTCTTC. Residues: CSVDHAAGGLGEQFF. The chain is built from TRBV29-1 and TRBJ2-1; TRBD2 matches 9 bases. The CDR3 is made up of 15 amino acids. The V and J ends lost 3 bases and 9 bases, in that order; junction bases with no gene match: 12. Germline V CDR1 and CDR2: SQVTM, ANQGSEA.

J is TRBJ1-5 and V is TRBV28; D ambiguous. Germline CDR1 and CDR2: MDHEN and SYDVKM. V lost 8 bases and J 3 bases, leaving 8 bases between the germline ends. This CDR3 is built from 12 residues. For the CDR3, the DNA is TGTGCCAGCTCTGTATACAATCAGCCCCAGCATTTT. Protein product: CASSVYNQPQHF.

The chain joins TRBV28 to TRBJ2-7; D remains ambiguous. V lost 5 bases, J lost 3 bases, and 8 bases lay in between. Per the germline V gene, CDR1 is MDHEN and CDR2 is SYDVKM. This CDR3 is 12 amino acids long. This chain's CDR3 is CASSNRFYEQYF. The CDR3 nucleotides are TGTGCCAGCAGTAACCGGTTCTACGAGCAGTACTTC.

Only one count was recorded for this clone. The chain carries TRBV28 and TRBJ2-2; D perhaps matches TRBD1 (5 bases). V gave up 6 bases and J gave up 1 base, with 12 bases separating them. The CDR3 contains 15 residues. Germline loops: CDR1 MDHEN, CDR2 SYDVKM. CDR3 nucleotides: TGTGCCAGCAGACAGGACACTCTGAACACCGGGGAGCTGTTTTTT. The encoded protein is CASRQDTLNTGELFF.

J is TRBJ1-1 and V is TRBV5-4; D is ambiguous. The CDR3 covers 13 residues. Trimming shortened V by 1 base and J by 3 bases, and 7 bases separated the two germline ends. From germline, CDR1 is SGHNT and CDR2 YYREEE (reference sequence). The CDR3 loop reads CASSLRGDTEAFF. The CDR3, as DNA: TGTGCCAGCAGCTTGAGAGGAGACACTGAAGCTTTCTTT.

The chain couples TRBV2 to TRBJ2-3; tentative D call: TRBD2 (5 bases). This CDR3 has 13 amino acids. Per the germline V gene, CDR1 is SNHLY and CDR2 is FYNNEI. Trimming pared 6 bases from V and 5 bases from J, leaving 12 bases between. CDR3 DNA sequence: TGTGCCAGCAGCGGAACCCGGGGAGATACGCAGTATTTT. This codes for CASSGTRGDTQYF. The complete variable domain, with remaining parts taken from reference TRBV2 and TRBJ2-3, reads EPEVTQTPSHQVTQMGQEVILRCVPISNHLYFYWYRQILGQKVEFLVSFYNNEISEKSEIFDDQFSVERPDGSNFTLKIRSTKLEDSAMYFCASSGTRGDTQYFGPGTRLTVL.

V and J are TRBV3-1 (or the pseudogene TRBV3-2) and TRBJ2-2; D is unclear. Germline CDR1 is LGHDT and CDR2 is YNNKEL (reference sequence). V shed 1 base and J shed 6 bases, with 6 bases lying between them. This CDR3 region has 13 residues. The CDR3 spells CASSQARAGELFF. DNA for the CDR3: TGTGCCAGCAGCCAAGCCCGCGCCGGGGAGCTGTTTTTT.

This chain joins TRBV6-4 and TRBJ2-1, with TRBD1 as a possible D gene (6 bases). This CDR3 comprises 15 residues. The V end was cut by 1 base, the J end by 5 bases, with 12 bases between. Germline lookup yields CDR1 MRHNA and CDR2 SNTAGT. The CDR3 DNA is TGTGCCAGCAGTGACTTAGAGACAGGTAACAATGAGCAGTTCTTC. This gives the protein CASSDLETGNNEQFF.

The genes are TRBV7-2 and TRBJ1-3, with TRBD1 matching over 9 bases. Germline-derived CDR1 and CDR2 are SGHTA and FQGNSA. V lost 5 bases and J lost 0; bases outside the gene matches: 5. CDR3 length equals 16 residues. As DNA, the CDR3 is TGTGCCAGCAGCACCCTGGGACAGGGCTCTGGAAACACCATATATTTT. Translation: CASSTLGQGSGNTIYF. Variable domain in full (rest from reference TRBV7-2 and TRBJ1-3): GAGVSQSPSNKVTEKGKDVELRCDPISGHTALYWYRQSLGQGLEFLIYFQGNSAPDKSGLPSDRFSAERTGGSVSTLTIQRTQQEDSAVYLCASSTLGQGSGNTIYFGEGSWLTVV.

The chain joins TRBV9 to TRBJ2-5; D possibly corresponds to TRBD2 (6 bases). This CDR3 spans 16 amino acids. CDR1 is SGDLS and CDR2 is YYNGEE in the germline V gene. Trimming left V 0 bases short and J 1 base short, with 13 bases between. The CDR3, as DNA: TGTGCCAGCAGCGTAGCAATGGGACTTGGCCAAGAGACCCAGTACTTC. Residues: CASSVAMGLGQETQYF.

This chain links TRBV5-1 with TRBJ2-3; TRBD1 matches 7 bases. The germline CDR1 and CDR2 sequences are SGHRS and YFSETQ. The CDR3 has 14 amino acids. The ends lost 2 bases at V and 6 bases at J; junction bases unmatched: 6. Here the CDR3 DNA reads TGCGCCAGCAGCTTTAACAGGGGACGTGATACGCAGTATTTT. Encoded protein: CASSFNRGRDTQYF.

The chain combines TRBV27 with TRBJ1-6; TRBD1 might be the D (6 bases). Trimming stripped 1 base from V and 6 bases from J, with 13 bases between. Germline assignment: CDR1 MNHEY and CDR2 SMNVEV (reference sequence). The CDR3 is 16 amino acids. CDR3 region: CASSLLIGTSNSPLHF. The CDR3 DNA sequence: TGTGCCAGCAGTTTATTGATTGGGACAAGTAATTCACCCCTCCACTTT.

V is TRBV5-5 and J is TRBJ1-6, with D maybe TRBD1 (6 bases). The CDR3 loop spans 18 amino acids. Between the trimmed V and J ends, which lost 4 bases and 6 bases, there was a span of 23 bases. Germline CDR1 reads SGHKS; CDR2 reads YYEKEE (reference sequence). CDR3 coding DNA: TGTGCCAGCAGCCGTGGGGGTCAGGGGCCCTATAGTAATTCACCCCTCCACTTT. It is translated as CASSRGGQGPYSNSPLHF.

This clone appeared once. This chain joins TRBV6-5 and TRBJ1-6; TRBD1 matches at 8 bases. Germline lookup yields CDR1 MNHEY and CDR2 SVGAGI. This CDR3 comprises 12 residues. V was clipped by 7 bases and J by 12 bases; unmatched bases: 5. DNA of the CDR3: TGTGCCAGCAACGACAGGGGTAGACCCCTCCACTTT. Translating it yields CASNDRGRPLHF.

The chain employs TRBV7-2 and TRBJ2-7, with D possibly being TRBD2 (6 bases). The CDR3 is made up of 15 amino acids. The V gene lost 3 bases and the J gene lost 0 bases, with 12 bases spanning the gap. Germline CDR1 reads SGHTA; CDR2 reads FQGNSA. The CDR3 loop reads CASSLEGLASYEQYF. CDR3 nucleotides: TGTGCCAGCAGCTTGGAGGGGTTGGCCTCCTACGAGCAGTACTTC.

This clone was recorded once. The V and J genes are TRBV5-1 and TRBJ1-4, with TRBD1 as a possible D gene (6 bases). CDR1 and CDR2 from the germline V gene are SGHRS and YFSETQ. V was clipped by 0 bases and J by 8 bases, with 11 bases between them. CDR3 size: 14 residues. DNA for the CDR3: TGCGCCAGCAGCTTGGGTGGGGGCCCCGAAAAACTGTTTTTT. This gives the protein CASSLGGGPEKLFF.

This chain uses TRBV27 with TRBJ1-5; D is ambiguous. CDR3 length: 14 residues. Germline-derived CDR1 and CDR2 are MNHEY and SMNVEV (reference sequence). Trimming left V 5 bases short and J 4 bases short, with 12 bases between. As DNA, the CDR3 is TGTGCCAGCAGTCTTCGACGGGAAAATCAGCCCCAGCATTTT. Translating it yields CASSLRRENQPQHF.

The chain joins TRBV3-1 (or the pseudogene TRBV3-2) to TRBJ2-7, with a tentative D call TRBD1 (5 bases). V shed 4 bases and J shed 4 bases, with 8 bases lying between them. CDR1 is LGHDT and CDR2 is YNNKEL in the germline V gene (reference sequence). CDR3 length: 12 residues. The CDR3 sequence is CASSLGVYEQYF. CDR3 DNA: TGTGCCAGCAGCCTAGGGGTTTACGAGCAGTACTTC.

This chain connects TRBV19 to TRBJ2-1; 10 nucleotides match TRBD1. Trimming at V came to 10 bases and at J to 6 bases, leaving 9 bases not matched to a gene. Germline-derived CDR1 and CDR2 are LNHDA and SQIVND (reference sequence). There are 14 residues in the CDR3. CDR3 in DNA: TGTGCCACCGGGGACAGGGGTAGTAGCAATGAGCAGTTCTTC. Translated, it gives CATGDRGSSNEQFF.